Listed below are T cell receptor beta chains from one sample, sequenced in a study of blood T cell repertoires in COVID-19. Generated by immunoSEQ multiplex PCR, the TCRdb table keeps only in-frame clones and is missing some. The repertoire includes some 82,000 clones, about 86% of them detected once, and roughly 40% sits in the top ten. Sequenced material: peripheral blood. The receptors derive from an elderly man with active or convalescent COVID-19. The CDR3 runs from the conserved cysteine through the conserved F or W. D genes are given only for firm matches. The size field is filled for only some rows; it gives once, few, many or a size class.

>TRBJ1-6|TRBV18|TRBD1|-|16
TGTGCCAGCTCACCAACCCAGGGGGACTTAGACCCACCCCTCCACTTT
CASSPTQGDLDPPLHF
>TRBJ1-2|TRBV12-5|TRBD1|-|13
TGTGCTAGTGGCAACCAGGGGGCAAAAGGCTACACCTTC
CASGNQGAKGYTF
>TRBJ2-1|TRBV29-1|-|once|15
TGCAGCGTATCAGCGGAGCCTATCTCCTACAATGAGCAGTTCTTC
CSVSAEPISYNEQFF
>TRBJ2-2|TRBV7-6|TRBD2|-|18
TGTGCCAGCAGCTTGGGACTAGCGGGTGGGCTGAACACCGGGGAGCTGTTTTTT
CASSLGLAGGLNTGELFF
>TRBJ2-1|TRBV5-4|TRBD1|-|15
TGTGCCAGCAGCTTGGTTGGACAGGGATACAATGAGCAGTTCTTC
CASSLVGQGYNEQFF
>TRBJ1-4|TRBV11-2|-|-|17
TGTGCCAGCAGCTTAGAACAGTCTCCACTTTCTAATGAAAAACTGTTTTTT
CASSLEQSPLSNEKLFF
>TRBJ2-3|TRBV6-2/TRBV6-3|TRBD2|once|18
TGTGCCAGCAGTTATTACGGGCTAGCGGTAACTAGCACAGATACGCAGTATTTT
CASSYYGLAVTSTDTQYF
>TRBJ1-6|TRBV7-2|-|-|16
TGTGCCAGCAGCCCCATACCAGGGGCGAGGAATTCACCCCTCCACTTT
CASSPIPGARNSPLHF
>TRBJ1-5|TRBV6-2/TRBV6-3|TRBD1|-|15
TGTGCCAGCAGCCTTGGACAGGGTTTCAATCAGCCCCAGCATTTT
CASSLGQGFNQPQHF
>TRBJ2-1|TRBV3-1/TRBV3-2|TRBD2|-|15
TGTGCCAGCAGGCGACTAGCGGGAGGGAACAATGAGCAGTTCTTC
CASRRLAGGNNEQFF
>TRBJ2-1|TRBV6-6|-|-|14
TGTGCCAGCAGAGACAGCCAACTCGACAATGAGCAGTTCTTC
CASRDSQLDNEQFF
>TRBJ2-1|TRBV18|TRBD1|-|17
TGTGCCAGCTCACCAAGGACCCCGGGACAGCCGTACAATGAGCAGTTCTTC
CASSPRTPGQPYNEQFF
>TRBJ2-7|TRBV5-1|-|-|14
TGCGCCAGCAGCCCTAGGACAGAAACCTACGAGCAGTACTTC
CASSPRTETYEQYF
>TRBJ2-5|TRBV7-7|TRBD2|-|17
TGTGCTAGCAGCGCAACTGGGGGAGGGAAGGTACGAGAGACCCAGTACTTC
CASSATGGGKVRETQYF
>TRBJ2-5|TRBV3-1/TRBV3-2|TRBD2|-|20
TGTGCCAGCAGTCCCGTCGGTTCGGTAGCGGGGGCCTCGGTAAGGGAGACCCAGTACTTC
CASSPVGSVAGASVRETQYF
>TRBJ1-1|TRBV12-3/TRBV12-4|-|-|12
TGTGCCAGCAGTTTAATGAGCACTGAAGCTTTCTTT
CASSLMSTEAFF
>TRBJ2-2|TRBV18|TRBD2|once|15
TGTGCCAGCTCACCGCGGGGGTTTAGCACCGGGGAGCTGTTTTTT
CASSPRGFSTGELFF
>TRBJ2-2|TRBV29-1|-|few|12
TGCAGCATGCGCCGGAACACCGGGGAGCTGTTTTTT
CSMRRNTGELFF
>TRBJ1-2|TRBV18|-|-|15
TGTGCCAGCTCACTAAAGGGGGATCTGGGCTATGGCTACACCTTC
CASSLKGDLGYGYTF
>TRBJ1-5|TRBV7-9|TRBD1|-|13
TGTGCCAGCAGCTGGGACAGTAATCAGCCCCAGCATTTT
CASSWDSNQPQHF
>TRBJ2-7|TRBV29-1|-|-|15
TGCAGCGTTGAATCTGTAGGGACTCCGGGCTACGAGCAGTACTTC
CSVESVGTPGYEQYF
>TRBJ1-2|TRBV27|-|-|13
TGTGCCAGCAGTTTATTTCAGGGCGGCGGCTACACCTTC
CASSLFQGGGYTF
>TRBJ1-1|TRBV7-9|-|-|14
TGTGCCAGCAGCTTGGGAGGGATCGGAACTGAAGCTTTCTTT
CASSLGGIGTEAFF